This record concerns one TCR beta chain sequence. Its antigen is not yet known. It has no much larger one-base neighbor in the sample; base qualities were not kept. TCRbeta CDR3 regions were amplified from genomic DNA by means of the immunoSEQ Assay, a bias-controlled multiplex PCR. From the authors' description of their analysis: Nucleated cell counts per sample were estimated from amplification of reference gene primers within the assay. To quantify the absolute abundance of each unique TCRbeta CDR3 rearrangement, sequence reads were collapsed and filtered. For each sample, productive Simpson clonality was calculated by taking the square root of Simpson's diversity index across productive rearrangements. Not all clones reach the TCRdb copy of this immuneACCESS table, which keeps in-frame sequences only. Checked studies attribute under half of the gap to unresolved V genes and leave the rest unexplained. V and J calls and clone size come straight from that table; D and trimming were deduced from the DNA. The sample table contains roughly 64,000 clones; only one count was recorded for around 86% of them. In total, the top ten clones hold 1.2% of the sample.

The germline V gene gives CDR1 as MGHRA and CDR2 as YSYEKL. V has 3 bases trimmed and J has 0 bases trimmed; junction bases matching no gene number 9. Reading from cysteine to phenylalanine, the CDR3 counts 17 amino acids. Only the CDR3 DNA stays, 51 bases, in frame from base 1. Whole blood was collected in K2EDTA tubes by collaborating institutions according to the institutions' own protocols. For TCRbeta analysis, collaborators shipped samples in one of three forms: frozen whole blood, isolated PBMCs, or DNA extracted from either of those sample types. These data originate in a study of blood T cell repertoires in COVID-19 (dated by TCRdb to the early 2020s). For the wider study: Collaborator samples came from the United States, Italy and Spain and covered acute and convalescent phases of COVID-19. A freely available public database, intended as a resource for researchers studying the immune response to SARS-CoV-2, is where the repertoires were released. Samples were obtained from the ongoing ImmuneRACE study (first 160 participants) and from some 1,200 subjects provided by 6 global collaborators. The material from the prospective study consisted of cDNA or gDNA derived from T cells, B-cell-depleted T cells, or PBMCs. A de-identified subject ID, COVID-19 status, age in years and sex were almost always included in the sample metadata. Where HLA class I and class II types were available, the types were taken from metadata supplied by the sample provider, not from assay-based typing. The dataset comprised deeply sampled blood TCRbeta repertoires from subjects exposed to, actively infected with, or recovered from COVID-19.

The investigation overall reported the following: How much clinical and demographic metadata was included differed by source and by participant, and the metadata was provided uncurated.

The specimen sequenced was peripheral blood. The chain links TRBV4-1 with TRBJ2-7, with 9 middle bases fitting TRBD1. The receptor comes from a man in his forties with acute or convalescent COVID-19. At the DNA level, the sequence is TGCGCCAGCAGCCAGGGTAGACAGGGGGGCAGCTCCTACGAGCAGTACTTC. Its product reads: CASSQGRQGGSSYEQYF.